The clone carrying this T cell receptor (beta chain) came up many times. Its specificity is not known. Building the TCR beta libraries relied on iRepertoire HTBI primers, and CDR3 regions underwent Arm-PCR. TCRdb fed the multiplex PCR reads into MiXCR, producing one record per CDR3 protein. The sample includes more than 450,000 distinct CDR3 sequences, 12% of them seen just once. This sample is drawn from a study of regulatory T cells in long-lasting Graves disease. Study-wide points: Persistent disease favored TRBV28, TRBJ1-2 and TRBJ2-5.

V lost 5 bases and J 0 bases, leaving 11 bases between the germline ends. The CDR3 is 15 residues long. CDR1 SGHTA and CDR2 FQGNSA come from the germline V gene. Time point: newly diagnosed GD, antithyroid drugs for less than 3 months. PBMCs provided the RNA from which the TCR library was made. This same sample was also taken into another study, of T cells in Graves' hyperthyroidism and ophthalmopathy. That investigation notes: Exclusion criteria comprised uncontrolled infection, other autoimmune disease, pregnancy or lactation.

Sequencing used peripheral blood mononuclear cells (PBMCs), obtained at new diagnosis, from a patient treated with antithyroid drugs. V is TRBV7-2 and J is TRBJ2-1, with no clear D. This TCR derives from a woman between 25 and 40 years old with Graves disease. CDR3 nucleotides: TGTGCCAGCAGCCTCTTGGGTTCCTCCTACAATGAGCAGTTCTTC. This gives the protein CASSLLGSSYNEQFF.